Below are 10 T cell receptor beta chains sequenced from a single sample in a study of cytotoxic CD8 clonotypes in ibrutinib-treated CLL. Profiled with immunoSEQ multiplex PCR; TCRdb holds only in-frame clones, not every one. The sample lists a few hundred thousand clones, roughly 80% occurring once. This sample comprised PBMCs, obtained before ibrutinib treatment. Receptors originate from a human donor with chronic lymphocytic leukemia.

This chain connects TRBV7-9 to TRBJ1-3; D remains unclear. Trimming stripped 2 bases from V and 2 bases from J, with 7 bases between. The CDR3 runs 14 residues. Germline V CDR1 and CDR2: SEHNR, FQNEAQ (reference sequence). The CDR3 DNA reads TGTGCCAGCAGCTTAATAGCGGCTGGAAACACCATATATTTT. Protein: CASSLIAAGNTIYF. The full variable domain, rest sourced from reference TRBV7-9 and TRBJ1-3, is DTGVSQNPRHKITKRGQNVTFRCDPISEHNRLYWYRQTLGQGPEFLTYFQNEAQLEKSRLLSDRFSAERPKGSFSTLEIQRTEQGDSAMYLCASSLIAAGNTIYFGEGSWLTVV.

The rearrangement uses TRBV13 and TRBJ1-3; D uncertain. Germline V gene sequence: CDR1 PRHDT, CDR2 FYEKMQ (reference sequence). Trimming took off 5 bases at V and 2 bases at J, with 4 bases between the two ends. The CDR3 consists of 12 residues. The CDR3 sequence: CASSKTGNTIYF. For the CDR3, the DNA is TGTGCCAGCAGCAAAACTGGAAACACCATATATTTT.

The CDR3 DNA follows: TGTGCCAGCGGAGGAACGACGCCGGGCACCGGGGAGCTGTTTTTT. Encoded protein: CASGGTTPGTGELFF. This sequence joins TRBV28 and TRBJ2-2, with a weak D call TRBD2 (5 bases). V was shortened by 8 bases and J by 4 bases, with 17 bases between the two germline ends. The CDR3 is 15 amino acids. Germline CDR1 reads MDHEN; CDR2 reads SYDVKM.

This clone appeared once. The rearrangement joins TRBV12-5 to TRBJ1-5, with 7 bases that match TRBD1. CDR3 length: 15 amino acids. Per the germline V gene, CDR1 is LGHNT and CDR2 is FRNRAP. J gave up 3 bases and V 4 bases, and 6 bases lay outside the gene matches. The DNA of the CDR3 is TGTGCTAGTGGTTGGGGGACAGTTAACAATCAGCCCCAGCATTTT. It is translated as CASGWGTVNNQPQHF. The entire variable domain, with the rest obtained from reference TRBV12-5 and TRBJ1-5, is as follows: DARVTQTPRHKVTEMGQEVTMRCQPILGHNTVFWYRQTMMQGLELLAYFRNRAPLDDSGMPKDRFSAEMPDATLATLKIQPSEPRDSAVYFCASGWGTVNNQPQHFGDGTRLSIL.

The chain couples TRBV2 to TRBJ2-7; tentatively, D is TRBD1 (6 bases). Germline V CDR1 and CDR2: SNHLY, FYNNEI. The CDR3 consists of 11 residues. The ends were cut back, 7 bases at V and 7 bases at J, with 11 bases in the middle. The CDR3 is CASTSQGEQYF. The CDR3 nucleotides are TGTGCCAGCACTTCTCAGGGGGAGCAGTACTTC.

The chain recombines TRBV28 with TRBJ2-1; 8 bases are shared with TRBD2. With 6 bases clipped from V and 8 bases from J, the junction kept 9 bases outside the gene matches. The CDR3 loop spans 14 amino acids. Germline V gene lookup returns CDR1 MDHEN and CDR2 SYDVKM. CDR3 bases: TGTGCCAGCAGGAACGGCGGGAGGATCGATGAGCAGTTCTTC. Its translation is CASRNGGRIDEQFF.

The chain uses TRBV7-8 and TRBJ2-7; 10 bases agree with TRBD1. The trim removed 6 bases at V and 5 bases at J, leaving 10 bases unmatched. The CDR3 contains 15 residues. Germline loops: CDR1 SGHVS, CDR2 FQNEAQ. The CDR3, as DNA: TGTGCCAGCAGGTACCGGGACAGGGGTATGAACGAGCAGTACTTC. Protein sequence: CASRYRDRGMNEQYF.

A note on this clone: The same CDR3 arises from other DNA sequences in this sample as well. The genes are TRBV19 and TRBJ2-5; TRBD1 or TRBD2 may be the D gene (6 bases each). The V end lost 3 bases, the J end lost 5 bases, and 10 bases lay between the germline ends. Looked up from germline, CDR1 is LNHDA and CDR2 is SQIVND (reference sequence). The CDR3 has 13 residues. CDR3 nucleotides: TGTGCCAGTAGTATTAGGGGGGAGGAGACCCAGTACTTC. Residues: CASSIRGEETQYF.

This sequence joins TRBV5-1 and TRBJ2-7, with no clear D. The germline V and J ends were trimmed by 0 bases and 2 bases, with 12 bases remaining between them. The CDR3 is made up of 15 amino acids. Germline CDR1 SGHRS, CDR2 YFSETQ. CDR3 nucleotide sequence: TGCGCCAGCAGCTTGGCGCGACACGATACCTACGAGCAGTACTTC. Amino acid sequence: CASSLARHDTYEQYF.

The chain combines TRBV7-9 with TRBJ2-5; D is ambiguous. Trimming removed 5 bases at V and 9 bases at J, with 16 bases between. The CDR3 totals 13 residues. CDR1 and CDR2 (germline): SEHNR, FQNEAQ (reference sequence). The CDR3: CASSLRALWPQYF. In DNA form, the CDR3 reads TGTGCCAGCAGCCTCCGGGCCCTTTGGCCCCAGTACTTC.